This T cell receptor beta chain appears in the sequencing data of a study of T cells in Graves' hyperthyroidism and ophthalmopathy (dated by TCRdb to between 2018 and 2021). For the wider study: Peripheral blood samples were taken at initial diagnosis, before any treatment was given. In six Graves' hyperthyroidism patients, the study also compared T-cell repertoires from thyroid tissue with T-cell repertoires from blood. The 75 to 100 discovery patients were randomly divided into training and test sets at a 7:3 ratio. TCR Vbeta CDR3 sequencing of 140 or so peripheral blood samples (over 40 ophthalmopathy, about 75 hyperthyroidism and roughly 17 progressor patients) is reported in the paper. Prospective prediction of ophthalmopathy was tested in an independent validation cohort of approximately 19 hyperthyroidism patients and some 17 patients who later progressed to ophthalmopathy. TCR V-J signatures able to tell the groups apart were searched for in a discovery cohort of 100 patients, of whom under 45 had Graves' ophthalmopathy and roughly 57 had stable Graves' hyperthyroidism. After blood sampling, hyperthyroidism patients were treated with methimazole at a starting dose of 30 mg daily, and ophthalmopathy patients were treated with high-dose intravenous methylprednisolone. General conclusions and limits of the study: Most expanded thyroid clonotypes (frequency above 0.001) were also detected in blood, a finding suggesting that blood repertoires may reflect thyroid immune responses. Ophthalmopathy was separated from stable hyperthyroidism by a 13 V-J signature model, with about 86% sensitivity and about 81% specificity obtained in cross-validation and 80%/75% obtained in testing. Sample size was not statistically predetermined, and investigators were not blinded to group allocation. During validation, the model predicted progression to ophthalmopathy a median of around six months ahead of onset, with 70.59% sensitivity and roughly 75% specificity.

Graves' hyperthyroidism was defined as stable when no progression to ophthalmopathy occurred over 18 months of follow-up. Hyperthyroidism patients were newly diagnosed, with disease duration under 2 months, and aged 18 to 65 years. The study excluded patients with uncontrolled infections, other autoimmune diseases, pregnancy or lactation. Diagnoses were established on the basis of clinical symptoms, serum thyroxine and TRAb, thyroid ultrasound, and orbital computed tomography. Ficoll-Paque density gradient centrifugation was used to isolate PBMCs from 8 to 10 ml of fresh peripheral blood. Total RNA was extracted using Trizol reagent, and RNA quality was assessed on an Agilent 2100 Bioanalyzer. Details on this clonotype: Its antigen specificity is not known. Base qualities are not at hand, and no much larger clone is one base apart.

The TCR beta CDR3 regions were amplified from the RNA transcripts. A first-round RT-PCR of the TCR CDR3 used the HTBI primer set with the Qiagen OneStep RT-PCR kit. A second multiplex PCR round built the libraries, followed by size selection and purification. Sequencing of the libraries was done on an Illumina HiSeq2000 using paired-end 100 bp reads. On the study's bioinformatics: SOAPnuke was used to process the raw data, removing reads that contained adapters or uncalled bases, had a mean Phred below 15, or lacked an exact match to the constant primer or identifier. High-quality paired reads were merged using COPE v1.2.5, and each unique nucleotide sequence was defined as a clonotype. MiTCR v1.1 was used to align clonotypes to the IMGT TRBV, TRBD and TRBJ reference segments. Analysis was restricted to V-J combinations with a frequency above 0.0001, which covered about 99% of repertoires. The TCS score was defined as the ratio of F50 (clonal expansion) to E x V (chaos), calculated using BLOSUM62-based TCRdist between CDR3 peptides within each V-J. Welch's t-statistics and random forest reduced roughly 540 V-J features to 10 to 15, which were used in a naive Bayes classifier (R e1071). The similarity between thyroid and blood repertoires was quantified using the Morisita-Horn index. TCRdb redid the processing of the public reads, applying fastp at Q25 and MiXCR, and retained in-frame beta chains. Every distinct CDR3 protein forms one entry, paired with its most common genes and DNA. The V and J calls were determined by TCRdb, not by the authors. In this sample the table shows over 700,000 distinct CDR3 sequences, more than 30% of which occur a single time. About 8.9% of the sample is in the top ten clones.

Via the germline V gene, CDR1 is SGHRS and CDR2 YFSETQ. The CDR3 sequence holds 16 residues, the cysteine and phenylalanine included. The read is trimmed to its CDR3 DNA, 48 bases read in frame from base 1. The V end gives up 2 bases and the J end 5 bases, leaving 8 bases in the junction not matched to a gene. Sequencing input: blood. The chain uses TRBV5-1 and TRBJ1-4, and TRBD1 aligns with 8 junction nucleotides. This TCR was sampled from a man between 18 and 35 years old with Graves' hyperthyroidism. The sequence in DNA is TGCGCCAGCAGCTTTAGGCAGGGGGCGGGGAATGAAAAACTGTTTTTT. The resulting protein is CASSFRQGAGNEKLFF.